The entry below gives a single TCR beta chain sequence along with its context. These data belong to a study of blood T cell repertoires in COVID-19. Only in-frame clones appear in the TCRdb table, and some are missing; sequencing was by immunoSEQ multiplex PCR. The sample holds under 300,000 clones; about 86% are singletons and the top ten take roughly 2.9%. V gave up 0 bases and J gave up 2 bases, with 11 bases separating them. The CDR3 covers 15 residues. CDR1 LNHDA and CDR2 SQIVND come from the germline V gene (reference sequence). The TCR was taken from a woman aged 55-69 years with active or convalescent COVID-19. The sequenced sample consisted of peripheral blood. The chain recombines TRBV19 with TRBJ2-7; tentative D call: TRBD1 (5 bases). The CDR3, as DNA: TGTGCCAGTAGTATAGATGACAGCCTGACCTACGAGCAGTACTTC. This translates into CASSIDDSLTYEQYF.